This TCR beta chain came from a study of T cell changes during pregnancy in multiple sclerosis. The protocol was immunoSEQ multiplex PCR, while the TCRdb copy is restricted to in-frame clones and leaves out a portion. In the table there are about 52,000 clones, 92% of which are singletons. The ends were cut back, 5 bases at V and 5 bases at J, with 9 bases in the middle. The CDR3 loop spans 12 amino acids. The germline CDR1 and CDR2 sequences are SGHAT and FQNNGV. This clone has just one count. V gene TRBV11-2 combines with J gene TRBJ1-1; D gene unclear. This TCR was recovered from a female donor with multiple sclerosis, enrolled in a pregnancy study. The source was CD4+ T cells from peripheral blood mononuclear cells, collected in the third trimester of pregnancy. The CDR3 spells CASSLTRTEAFF. The DNA for the CDR3 is TGTGCCAGCAGCCTCACTCGGACTGAAGCTTTCTTT.